The rows below give T cell receptor beta chains drawn from one sample of a study of shared clonotypes between healthy human individuals. The method was immunoSEQ multiplex PCR; TCRdb's version includes in-frame clones alone and lacks a portion of them. The sample holds some 1,600,000 clones, nearly 99% seen once. Input material: naive CD4+ T cells sorted from blood. These receptors all come from a man younger than 40 in good health. CDR3s include the opening cysteine and the closing phenylalanine or tryptophan. A D gene is named only where the DNA matches it firmly. Clone size is given for some rows only: seen once, a few or many times, or a class if the clone is expanded.

16 | . | TRBJ2-1 | TRBV5-1 | . | TGCGCCAGCAGCCCCGATCGTCCGGGACCTTACAATGAGCAGTTCTTC | CASSPDRPGPYNEQFF
17 | . | TRBJ2-7 | TRBV14 | TRBD2 | TGTGCCAGCAGCCAATCTAGCGGGAGGGCTAGGACCTACGAGCAGTACTTC | CASSQSSGRARTYEQYF
13 | . | TRBJ2-7 | TRBV6-6 | . | TGTGCCAGCAGCAGTCAGGGGAACTACGAGCAGTACTTC | CASSSQGNYEQYF
14 | . | TRBJ2-7 | TRBV6-1 | TRBD1 | TGTGCCAGCAGCCTGGGACAGGGATTTTACGAGCAGTACTTC | CASSLGQGFYEQYF
18 | . | TRBJ2-7 | TRBV27 | TRBD2 | TGTGCCAGCAGCAAAAAAACCCGCCCCCTTAGCGGGAGAATGGAGCAGTACTTC | CASSKKTRPLSGRMEQYF
13 | . | TRBJ2-2 | TRBV29-1 | TRBD2 | TGCGGCTCCGGGACTAGCGCGGCCGGGGAGCTGTTTTTT | CGSGTSAAGELFF
17 | . | TRBJ2-2 | TRBV11-3 | . | TGTGCCAGCAGCTCCCGGGCGGGCCCTTTTAACACCGGGGAGCTGTTTTTT | CASSSRAGPFNTGELFF
15 | . | TRBJ2-1 | TRBV9 | . | TGTGCCAGCAGCGAAGGGGGCGGGGCTTACAATGAGCAGTTCTTC | CASSEGGGAYNEQFF
14 | . | TRBJ2-1 | TRBV19 | . | TGTGCCAGTAGTCCCGGGTTCAGGGGAAATGAGCAGTTCTTC | CASSPGFRGNEQFF
15 | . | TRBJ2-7 | TRBV5-1 | . | TGCGCCAGCAGCTTGTATTCCGGGGGCACCTACGAGCAGTACTTC | CASSLYSGGTYEQYF
16 | . | TRBJ1-5 | TRBV7-2 | TRBD1 | TGTGCCAGCAGCCGATCGACAGGGCAGAGCAATCAGCCCCAGCATTTT | CASSRSTGQSNQPQHF
13 | . | TRBJ2-1 | TRBV30 | TRBD2 | TGTGCCTGGATCCCCGAGGGACTAGCAGGAGGGTTCTTC | CAWIPEGLAGGFF
18 | . | TRBJ1-4 | TRBV9 | . | TGTGCCAGCAGCGTAGATAGCAAGGGACCTTCAACTAATGAAAAACTGTTTTTT | CASSVDSKGPSTNEKLFF
12 | . | TRBJ2-1 | TRBV29-1 | . | TGCAGCGTTGTGCGTCTCTACAATGAGCAGTTCTTC | CSVVRLYNEQFF
11 | . | TRBJ1-5 | TRBV20-1 | . | TGCAGTGCTAGAGTGGGCGAGCCCCAGCATTTT | CSARVGEPQHF
17 | . | TRBJ2-7 | TRBV10-2 | TRBD1 | TGCGCCAGCAGTGCCCGCGACCGGGACAGTCTAACCTACGAGCAGTACTTC | CASSARDRDSLTYEQYF
16 | . | TRBJ1-2 | TRBV29-1 | TRBD1 | TGCAGCGTTACCTCCGGGACAGGGGGACGGGCCTATCGCTACACCTTC | CSVTSGTGGRAYRYTF
13 | once | TRBJ1-4 | TRBV10-1 | . | TGCGCCAGCAGTGACAGGGATAATGAAAAACTGTTTTTT | CASSDRDNEKLFF
13 | . | TRBJ1-1 | TRBV28 | . | TGTGCCAGCAGACAAGTAGGGGGGACTGAAGCTTTCTTT | CASRQVGGTEAFF
17 | . | TRBJ2-1 | TRBV4-3 | TRBD2 | TGCGCCAGCAGCCACGGACTAGCGTCCAATTCCTACAATGAGCAGTTCTTC | CASSHGLASNSYNEQFF
14 | . | TRBJ2-7 | TRBV5-5 | TRBD1 | TGTGCCAGCAGCCCGATGGACAGGGACCACGAGCAGTACTTC | CASSPMDRDHEQYF
14 | . | TRBJ1-4 | TRBV19 | TRBD1 | TGTGCCAGTAGTACGGGCAGGGGGCCTGAAAAACTGTTTTTT | CASSTGRGPEKLFF
18 | . | TRBJ2-1 | TRBV2 | TRBD2 | TGTGCCATCGCCGAACCGGGACTAGCGGGGGGAGGCTACAATGAGCAGTTCTTC | CAIAEPGLAGGGYNEQFF
14 | . | TRBJ2-5 | TRBV5-1 | . | TGCGCCAGCAGCTTGACGGGGCGTTCTGAGACCCAGTACTTC | CASSLTGRSETQYF
16 | . | TRBJ1-4 | TRBV9 | . | TGTGCCAGCAGCGTAGGGATAGGGCAAGAGAATGAAAAACTGTTTTTT | CASSVGIGQENEKLFF
18 | . | TRBJ2-1 | TRBV7-3 | . | TGTGCCAGCAGCCCCCGGGCTTTCAGGGGGGACACCTACAATGAGCAGTTCTTC | CASSPRAFRGDTYNEQFF
14 | . | TRBJ2-1 | TRBV5-4 | . | TGTGCCAGCAGCTTGTCTAGCACAAGCTATGAGCAGTTCTTC | CASSLSSTSYEQFF
13 | . | TRBJ2-5 | TRBV12-1 | . | TGTGCCAGCAGCTTTGTGGAGAAAGAGACCCAGTACTTC | CASSFVEKETQYF
14 | . | TRBJ2-2 | TRBV28 | . | TGTGCCAGCAGTGTGGAGGAATACACCGGGGAGCTGTTTTTT | CASSVEEYTGELFF
15 | . | TRBJ2-1 | TRBV7-9 | . | TGTGCCAGCAGCTTAGTTGGAGGGAGCTACAATGAGCAGTTCTTC | CASSLVGGSYNEQFF
15 | . | TRBJ2-1 | TRBV5-4 | TRBD2 | TGTGCCAGCAGCTCAGCGGGAGGGCCGAGGAATGAGCAGTTCTTC | CASSSAGGPRNEQFF
15 | . | TRBJ2-7 | TRBV11-3 | TRBD1 | TGTGCCAGCAGCCCAGGGACAGGCCGTCAGGGAGAGCAGTACTTC | CASSPGTGRQGEQYF
12 | . | TRBJ1-1 | TRBV11-2 | . | TGTGCCAGCAGCTTCCGCGACACTGAAGCTTTCTTT | CASSFRDTEAFF
15 | . | TRBJ2-4 | TRBV25-1 | . | TGTGCCAGCAGTGTGGGGCAAGGGCTAGGAGTGATTCAGTACTTC | CASSVGQGLGVIQYF
13 | . | TRBJ1-2 | TRBV30 | . | TGTGCCTGGAGCCCGGACAGAGACTATGGCTACACCTTC | CAWSPDRDYGYTF
16 | . | TRBJ2-1 | TRBV2 | TRBD2 | TGTGCCAGCAGTGAATCTTTAGCGGGAGGGCCCCATGAGCAGTTCTTC | CASSESLAGGPHEQFF
16 | . | TRBJ2-3 | TRBV29-1 | TRBD2 | TGCAGCGTTGATACGATAGCGGGAGTAGGCACAGATACGCAGTATTTT | CSVDTIAGVGTDTQYF
14 | . | TRBJ1-2 | TRBV7-2 | . | TGTGCCAGCAGCTTAGTGTGGGGGCCGGGCGGCTACACCTTC | CASSLVWGPGGYTF
13 | . | TRBJ1-2 | TRBV28 | . | TGTGCCAGCATTAACACAGGGTACTATGGCTACACCTTC | CASINTGYYGYTF
15 | . | TRBJ2-7 | TRBV9 | TRBD1 | TGTGCCAGCAGCCCACGATCCGGGACAGCCTACGAGCAGTACTTC | CASSPRSGTAYEQYF
17 | . | TRBJ2-2 | TRBV30 | . | TGTGCCTGGAGGCTAAGGGGGACACCAACGAACACCGGGGAGCTGTTTTTT | CAWRLRGTPTNTGELFF